Listed below are T cell receptor beta chains from one sample, sequenced in a study of blood T cell repertoires in COVID-19. Data came from immunoSEQ multiplex PCR; TCRdb stores just in-frame clones and leaves some out. The sample consists of over 150,000 clones, less than 85% of them appearing once. Sequenced sample: peripheral blood. Source of these receptors: a woman aged 45-59 years with acute or convalescent COVID-19. CDR3s include the opening cysteine and the closing phenylalanine or tryptophan. A D gene is named only where the DNA matches it firmly. Clone size is shown for a subset of rows, as once, few, many or a class of expanded clone.

abundance	d_gene	v_gene	j_gene	len	CDR3aa	CDR3nt
few	-	TRBV12-3/TRBV12-4	TRBJ1-1	13	CASSSLGHTEAFF	TGTGCCAGCAGTTCCCTGGGGCACACTGAAGCTTTCTTT
-	-	TRBV5-8	TRBJ2-7	11	CASSALYEQYF	TGTGCCAGCAGCGCGCTCTACGAGCAGTACTTC
-	-	TRBV6-1	TRBJ2-3	14	CASSRARGGDTQYF	TGTGCCAGCAGCCGTGCCCGGGGAGGAGATACGCAGTATTTT
-	-	TRBV15	TRBJ1-5	18	CATSRDLPGANSNQPQHF	TGTGCCACCAGCAGAGATCTTCCAGGGGCTAATAGCAATCAGCCCCAGCATTTT
-	-	TRBV7-2	TRBJ1-6	15	CASSSPGSYNSPLHF	TGTGCCAGCAGCTCCCCGGGCTCCTATAATTCACCCCTCCACTTT
-	-	TRBV4-1	TRBJ1-5	15	CASSQLGGGNQPQHF	TGCGCCAGCAGCCAATTGGGGGGAGGCAATCAGCCCCAGCATTTT
few	TRBD1	TRBV19	TRBJ1-5	14	CASSPRTGEKPQHF	TGTGCCAGTAGCCCCCGGACAGGGGAAAAGCCCCAGCATTTT
few	-	TRBV6-6	TRBJ1-1	14	CASSYVTGNTEAFF	TGTGCCAGCAGTTACGTCACAGGGAACACTGAAGCTTTCTTT
-	-	TRBV7-9	TRBJ1-1	13	CASSLGSVTEAFF	TGTGCCAGCAGCCTCGGAAGCGTTACTGAAGCTTTCTTT
-	TRBD2	TRBV5-1	TRBJ2-1	14	CASSLGTSGGEQFF	TGCGCCAGCAGCTTGGGGACTAGCGGTGGTGAGCAGTTCTTC
few	TRBD1	TRBV10-3	TRBJ1-1	13	CAIRDRPNTEAFF	TGTGCCATCAGGGACAGGCCGAACACTGAAGCTTTCTTT
-	-	TRBV10-1	TRBJ2-3	14	CASSDTSSADTQYF	TGCGCCAGCAGTGACACTAGTTCCGCAGATACGCAGTATTTT
-	TRBD1	TRBV5-5	TRBJ2-5	15	CASSAPGQVQETQYF	TGTGCCAGCAGCGCACCGGGACAGGTTCAAGAGACCCAGTACTTC
-	-	TRBV19	TRBJ2-2	16	CASSVLAASNTGELFF	TGTGCCAGTAGTGTTTTAGCGGCGAGTAACACCGGGGAGCTGTTTTTT
-	-	TRBV28	TRBJ1-4	12	CASSGGWEKLFF	TGTGCCAGTAGCGGAGGCTGGGAAAAACTGTTTTTT
-	-	TRBV12-3/TRBV12-4	TRBJ2-1	13	CASSLAHNNEQFF	TGTGCCAGCAGTTTGGCCCACAACAATGAGCAGTTCTTC
-	TRBD1	TRBV28	TRBJ1-6	18	CASSLSVLLGTGNSPLHF	TGTGCCAGCAGTTTATCCGTGCTCCTCGGGACAGGGAATTCACCCCTCCACTTT
-	TRBD1	TRBV19	TRBJ2-1	14	CATMTGESYNEQFF	TGTGCCACCATGACAGGGGAGTCCTACAATGAGCAGTTCTTC
-	TRBD1	TRBV28	TRBJ1-5	15	CASSLQGAVNQPQHF	TGTGCCAGCAGTTTACAGGGGGCGGTCAATCAGCCCCAGCATTTT
-	TRBD1	TRBV6-6	TRBJ1-1	14	CASSYSTGQTEAFF	TGTGCCAGCAGTTACTCGACAGGGCAAACTGAAGCTTTCTTT
few	-	TRBV6-5	TRBJ1-3	14	CASSSTGLGNTIYF	TGTGCCAGCAGTTCCACAGGGCTGGGAAACACCATATATTTT
few	-	TRBV14	TRBJ2-3	18	CASSPGLRRASLTDTQYF	TGTGCCAGCAGCCCAGGACTGCGTCGAGCGTCTTTGACAGATACGCAGTATTTT
-	TRBD1	TRBV27	TRBJ1-2	13	CASSSDRGNGYTF	TGTGCCAGCAGTTCCGACAGGGGGAACGGCTACACCTTC
-	TRBD1	TRBV7-2	TRBJ1-1	13	CASSITGATEAFF	TGTGCCAGCAGCATAACAGGGGCCACTGAAGCTTTCTTT
-	TRBD2	TRBV28	TRBJ2-7	18	CASSQRGTSGRATHEQYF	TGTGCCAGCAGTCAGCGCGGGACTAGCGGGAGGGCCACCCACGAGCAGTACTTC
-	TRBD1	TRBV7-2	TRBJ2-7	13	CASSPDRGHEQYF	TGTGCCAGCAGCCCGGACAGGGGGCACGAGCAGTACTTC
-	TRBD2	TRBV2	TRBJ2-7	12	CASNGLAGKGYF	TGTGCCAGCAATGGTCTAGCGGGAAAAGGGTACTTC
-	-	TRBV5-8	TRBJ1-6	15	CASSTGRRYNSPLHF	TGTGCCAGCAGCACAGGTCGACGCTATAATTCACCCCTCCACTTT
-	TRBD2	TRBV25-1	TRBJ2-3	16	CASSRAAGGFTDTQYF	TGTGCCAGCAGTCGGGCGGCGGGGGGTTTCACAGATACGCAGTATTTT
-	-	TRBV5-5	TRBJ1-4	14	CASRLGGSVEKLFF	TGTGCCAGCAGGCTGGGGGGGTCGGTTGAAAAACTGTTTTTT
-	TRBD1	TRBV5-1	TRBJ2-1	18	CASSPGTGVLTRSNEQFF	TGCGCCAGCAGCCCAGGGACAGGGGTGCTCACGAGGAGCAATGAGCAGTTCTTC
once	-	TRBV28	TRBJ2-2	14	CASYNDYGTGELFF	TGTGCCAGCTATAACGACTACGGTACCGGGGAGCTGTTTTTT
-	-	TRBV2	TRBJ1-3	16	CASSFNRIGAGNTIYF	TGTGCCAGCAGTTTCAACAGGATAGGAGCGGGAAACACCATATATTTT
-	TRBD1	TRBV5-8	TRBJ1-1	15	CASSFQMTGSTEAFF	TGTGCCAGCAGCTTCCAGATGACAGGGAGCACTGAAGCTTTCTTT
-	TRBD2	TRBV6-2/TRBV6-3	TRBJ2-7	17	CASSSGGSGVGPGEQYF	TGTGCCAGCAGTTCGGGGGGTAGCGGGGTCGGTCCGGGCGAGCAGTACTTC
-	-	TRBV11-2	TRBJ1-1	16	CASSLGWAGGRIEAFF	TGTGCCAGCAGCTTAGGGTGGGCGGGGGGCAGGATTGAAGCTTTCTTT
-	-	TRBV6-1	TRBJ1-5	16	CASSEARGSGNQPQHF	TGTGCCAGCAGTGAAGCACGGGGGTCTGGCAATCAGCCCCAGCATTTT
-	-	TRBV19	TRBJ1-2	15	CASTNVLGDGYGYTF	TGTGCCAGTACCAATGTCCTAGGGGATGGCTATGGCTACACCTTC
-	TRBD1	TRBV20-1	TRBJ1-2	11	CSAGTGRSYTF	TGCAGTGCCGGGACAGGGCGGAGCTACACCTTC
few	TRBD1	TRBV5-1	TRBJ2-2	14	CASSGGQVLGELFF	TGCGCCAGCAGCGGGGGACAGGTTCTCGGGGAGCTGTTTTTT
-	-	TRBV11-2	TRBJ2-2	13	CASSLSLTGELFF	TGTGCCAGCAGCTTATCCCTCACCGGGGAGCTGTTTTTT